The entry below describes one T cell receptor (beta chain). After isolation, RNA underwent reverse transcription to generate cDNA as the sequencing template. Data came from immunoSEQ multiplex PCR; TCRdb stores just in-frame clones and leaves some out. Counted here are around 200,000 clones, around half occurring once; the ten biggest clones make up under 14%. The CDR3 consists of 13 residues. V dropped 6 bases and J dropped 2 bases, with 11 bases sitting between them. Per the germline V gene, CDR1 is SQVTM and CDR2 is ANQGSEA. The source of the sample is a study of CD8+ T cells in alopecia areata. The treatment denotes: oral pan-JAK inhibitor, 5-10 mg twice daily.

Sequenced material: CD8+ T cells sorted from blood, taken at week 24, from a patient treated with tofacitinib. The chain combines TRBV29-1 with TRBJ1-3; D gene unclear. The TCR was taken from a human donor with alopecia areata. CDR3 DNA sequence: TGCAGCGTCCTAACGGGAGCTGGAAACACCATATATTTT. Protein: CSVLTGAGNTIYF.